This is a list of T cell receptor beta chains from one sample in a study of shared T cell receptors in the human thymus. Method: immunoSEQ multiplex PCR; TCRdb's copy keeps in-frame clones and lacks some. The data hold a few hundred thousand clones, with approximately 95% observed a single time. The source material was thymocytes. The receptors originated from a human donor. The CDR3 runs from the conserved cysteine through the conserved F or W. D genes are given only for firm matches. Clone size is given for some rows only: seen once, a few or many times, or a class if the clone is expanded.

>.|TRBV27|TRBD1|TRBJ1-2
TGTGCCAGCAGTCCCAAGGACAGGGGGCGAGGCTACACCTTC
CASSPKDRGRGYTF
>.|TRBV7-9|.|TRBJ2-1
TGTGCCAGCAGCTTAAGTTCCCCCTACAATGAGCAGTTCTTC
CASSLSSPYNEQFF
>.|TRBV27|.|TRBJ2-7
TGTGCCAGCAGCAGAAGGGACGGACTCTCCTACGAGCAGTACTTC
CASSRRDGLSYEQYF
>.|TRBV28|.|TRBJ1-5
TGTGCCAGCAGCTTCGGGGACGATAGCAATCAGCCCCAGCATTTT
CASSFGDDSNQPQHF
>.|TRBV4-1|TRBD1|TRBJ1-2
TGCGCCAGCAGCCAAGAGTTACAGGGGGCAGGCTATGGCTACACCTTC
CASSQELQGAGYGYTF
>.|TRBV30|.|TRBJ1-4
TGTGCCTGGAGTTCTAGGGAGGGTGAAAAACTGTTTTTT
CAWSSREGEKLFF
>.|TRBV19|.|TRBJ1-5
TGTGCCAGTACCCGAGGACGGCAGCCCCAGCATTTT
CASTRGRQPQHF
>.|TRBV4-3|TRBD2|TRBJ2-1
TGCGCCAGCAGCCAAGATGGGACTAGCGGGAATGGGAATGAGCAGTTCTTC
CASSQDGTSGNGNEQFF
>.|TRBV29-1|TRBD2|TRBJ2-5
TGCAGCGTTCTGATTCCCACGCCCACTCCTAAAACTAGCGGGAGGGCACAAGAGACCCAGTACTTC
CSVLIPTPTPKTSGRAQETQYF
>.|TRBV27|.|TRBJ1-4
TGTGCCAGCAGCCTATGGACAGAACCGGAAAAACTGTTTTTT
CASSLWTEPEKLFF
>.|TRBV4-3|.|TRBJ1-4
TGCGCCAGCAGCCAAGATAAGAAGGTTTACGTTGAAAAACTGTTTTTT
CASSQDKKVYVEKLFF
>once|TRBV7-3|TRBD2|TRBJ2-1
TGTGCCAGCAGCTTAAACGGTGGCGGGAGCTCCTACAATGAGCAGTTCTTC
CASSLNGGGSSYNEQFF